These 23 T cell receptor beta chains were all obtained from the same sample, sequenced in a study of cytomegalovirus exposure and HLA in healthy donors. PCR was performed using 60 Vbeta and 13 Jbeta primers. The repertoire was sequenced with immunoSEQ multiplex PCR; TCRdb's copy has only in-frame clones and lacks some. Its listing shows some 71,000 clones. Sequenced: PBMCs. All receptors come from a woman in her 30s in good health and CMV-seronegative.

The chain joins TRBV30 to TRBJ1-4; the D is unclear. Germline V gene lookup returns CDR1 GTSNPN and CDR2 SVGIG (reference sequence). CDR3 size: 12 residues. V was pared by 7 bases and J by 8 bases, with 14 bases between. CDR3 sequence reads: CALTRGREKLFF. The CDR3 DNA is TGTGCCTTGACCCGGGGAAGGGAAAAACTGTTTTTT.

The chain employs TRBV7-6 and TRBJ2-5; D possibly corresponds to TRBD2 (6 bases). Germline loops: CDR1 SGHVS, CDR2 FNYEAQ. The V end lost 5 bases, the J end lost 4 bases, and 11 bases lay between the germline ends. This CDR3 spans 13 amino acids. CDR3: CASSGRGGETQYF. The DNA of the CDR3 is TGTGCCAGCAGCGGTCGGGGAGGAGAGACCCAGTACTTC.

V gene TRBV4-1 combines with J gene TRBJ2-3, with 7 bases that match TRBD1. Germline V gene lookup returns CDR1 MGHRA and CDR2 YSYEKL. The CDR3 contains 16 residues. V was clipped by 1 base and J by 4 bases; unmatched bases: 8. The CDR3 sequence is CASSQVLGQGADTQYF. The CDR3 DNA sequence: TGCGCCAGCAGCCAAGTGTTGGGGCAGGGGGCAGATACGCAGTATTTT.

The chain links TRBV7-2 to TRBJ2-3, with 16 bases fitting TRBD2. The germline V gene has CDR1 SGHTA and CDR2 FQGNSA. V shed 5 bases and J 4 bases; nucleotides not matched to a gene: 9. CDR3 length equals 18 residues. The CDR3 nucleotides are TGTGCCAGCAGCCGCGGGACTAGCGGGGGGGCCATCCCAGATACGCAGTATTTT. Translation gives CASSRGTSGGAIPDTQYF.

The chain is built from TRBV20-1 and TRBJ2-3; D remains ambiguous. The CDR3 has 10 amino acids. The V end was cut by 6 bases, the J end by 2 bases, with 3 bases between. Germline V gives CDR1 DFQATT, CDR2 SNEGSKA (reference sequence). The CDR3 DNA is TGCAGTGCCTCCACAGATACGCAGTATTTT. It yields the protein CSASTDTQYF.

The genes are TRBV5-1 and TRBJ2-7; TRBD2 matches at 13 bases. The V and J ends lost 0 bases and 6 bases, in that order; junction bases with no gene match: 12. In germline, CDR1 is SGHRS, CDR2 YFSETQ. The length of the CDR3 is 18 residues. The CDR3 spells CASSLALLAGGPVSEQYF. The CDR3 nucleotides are TGCGCCAGCAGCTTGGCCCTACTAGCGGGGGGGCCGGTCTCCGAGCAGTACTTC.

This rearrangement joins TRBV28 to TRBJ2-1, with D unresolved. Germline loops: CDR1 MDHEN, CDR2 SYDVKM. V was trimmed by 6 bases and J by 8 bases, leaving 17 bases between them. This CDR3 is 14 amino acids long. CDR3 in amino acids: CASRPQIYVDEQFF. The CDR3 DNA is TGTGCCAGCAGGCCCCAAATCTACGTCGATGAGCAGTTCTTC.

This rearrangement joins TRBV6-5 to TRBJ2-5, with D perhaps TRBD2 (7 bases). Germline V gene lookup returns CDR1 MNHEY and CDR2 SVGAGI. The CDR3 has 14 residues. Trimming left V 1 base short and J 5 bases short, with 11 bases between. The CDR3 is CASSYFSGGETQYF. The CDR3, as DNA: TGTGCCAGCAGTTACTTCTCGGGGGGCGAGACCCAGTACTTC.

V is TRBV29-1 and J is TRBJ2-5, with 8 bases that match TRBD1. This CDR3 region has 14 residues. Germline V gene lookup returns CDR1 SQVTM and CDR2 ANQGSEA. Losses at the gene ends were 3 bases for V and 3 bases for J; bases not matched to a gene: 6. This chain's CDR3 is CSVDYGTGEETQYF. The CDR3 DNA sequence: TGCAGCGTTGACTACGGGACAGGAGAAGAGACCCAGTACTTC.

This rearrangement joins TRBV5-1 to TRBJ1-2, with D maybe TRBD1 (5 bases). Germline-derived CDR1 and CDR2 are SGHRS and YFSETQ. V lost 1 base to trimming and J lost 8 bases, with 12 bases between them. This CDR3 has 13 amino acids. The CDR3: CASSLRGSGGYTF. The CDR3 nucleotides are TGCGCCAGCAGCTTGAGGGGATCAGGCGGCTACACCTTC.

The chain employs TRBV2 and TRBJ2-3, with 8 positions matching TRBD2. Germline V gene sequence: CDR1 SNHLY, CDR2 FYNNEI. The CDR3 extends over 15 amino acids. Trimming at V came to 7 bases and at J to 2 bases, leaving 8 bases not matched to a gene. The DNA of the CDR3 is TGTGCCAGCAAGAAGGGCGGGGGGTCCACAGATACGCAGTATTTT. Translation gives CASKKGGGSTDTQYF.

The CDR3 DNA is TGTGCCAGCGAATGGAGCTCCTACGAGCAGTACTTC. Its protein is CASEWSSYEQYF. The chain recombines TRBV6-1 with TRBJ2-7; no reliable D call. With 8 bases removed from V and 0 bases from J, the gap between germline ends came to 8 bases. This CDR3 has 12 residues. The germline gives CDR1 MNHNS, CDR2 SASEGT.

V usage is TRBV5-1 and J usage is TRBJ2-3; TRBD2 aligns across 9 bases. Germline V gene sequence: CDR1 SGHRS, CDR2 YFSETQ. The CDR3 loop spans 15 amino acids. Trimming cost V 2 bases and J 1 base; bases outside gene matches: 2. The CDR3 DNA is TGCGCCAGCAGCTTTGTAGCGGGAGGCACAGATACGCAGTATTTT. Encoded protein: CASSFVAGGTDTQYF.

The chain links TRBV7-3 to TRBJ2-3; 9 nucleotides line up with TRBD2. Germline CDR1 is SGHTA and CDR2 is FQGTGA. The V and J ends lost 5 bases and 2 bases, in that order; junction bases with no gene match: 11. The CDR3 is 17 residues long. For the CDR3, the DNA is TGTGCCAGCAGCCCGGGGTGGCTAGCGGGGACCACAGATACGCAGTATTTT. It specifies CASSPGWLAGTTDTQYF.

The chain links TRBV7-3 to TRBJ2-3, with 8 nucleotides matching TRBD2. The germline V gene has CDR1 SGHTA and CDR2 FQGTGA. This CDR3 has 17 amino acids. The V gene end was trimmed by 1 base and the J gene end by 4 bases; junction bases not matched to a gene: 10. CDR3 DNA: TGTGCCAGCAGCTTAAATGGAGCGGGGGCTCCGTCAGATACGCAGTATTTT. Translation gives CASSLNGAGAPSDTQYF.

The CDR3 sequence: CASSVEGQPYEQYF. CDR3 nucleotides: TGTGCCAGCAGCGTAGAAGGACAGCCCTACGAGCAGTACTTC. V is TRBV9 and J is TRBJ2-7; a possible D gene is TRBD1 (6 bases). V lost 0 bases to trimming and J lost 2 bases, with 9 bases between them. Germline lookup yields CDR1 SGDLS and CDR2 YYNGEE. The CDR3 loop spans 14 amino acids.

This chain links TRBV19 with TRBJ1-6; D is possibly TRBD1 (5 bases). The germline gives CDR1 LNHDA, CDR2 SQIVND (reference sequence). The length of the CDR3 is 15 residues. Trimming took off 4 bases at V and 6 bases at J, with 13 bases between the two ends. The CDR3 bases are TGTGCCAGTAGTACCGCGGGGGAAGGTAATTCACCCCTCCACTTT. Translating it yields CASSTAGEGNSPLHF.

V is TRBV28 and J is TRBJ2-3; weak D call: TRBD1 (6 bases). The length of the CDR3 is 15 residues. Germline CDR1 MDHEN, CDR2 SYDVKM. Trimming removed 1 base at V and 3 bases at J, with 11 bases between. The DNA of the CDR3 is TGTGCCAGCAGTTTATACAGGGCGGCGACAGATACGCAGTATTTT. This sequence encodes CASSLYRAATDTQYF. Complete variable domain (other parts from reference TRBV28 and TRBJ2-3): DVKVTQSSRYLVKRTGEKVFLECVQDMDHENMFWYRQDPGLGLRLIYFSYDVKMKEKGDIPEGYSVSREKKERFSLILESASTNQTSMYLCASSLYRAATDTQYFGPGTRLTVL.

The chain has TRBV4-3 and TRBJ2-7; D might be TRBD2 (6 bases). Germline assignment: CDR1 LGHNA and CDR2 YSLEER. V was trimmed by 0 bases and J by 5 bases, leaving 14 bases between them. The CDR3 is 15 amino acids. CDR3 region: CASSQEIEAGHEQYF. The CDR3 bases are TGCGCCAGCAGCCAAGAGATAGAGGCGGGGCACGAGCAGTACTTC.

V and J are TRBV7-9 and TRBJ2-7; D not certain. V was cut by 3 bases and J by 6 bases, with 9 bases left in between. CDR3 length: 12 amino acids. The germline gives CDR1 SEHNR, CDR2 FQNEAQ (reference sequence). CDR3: CASSLPLAEQYF. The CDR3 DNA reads TGTGCCAGCAGCTTGCCCCTGGCCGAGCAGTACTTC.

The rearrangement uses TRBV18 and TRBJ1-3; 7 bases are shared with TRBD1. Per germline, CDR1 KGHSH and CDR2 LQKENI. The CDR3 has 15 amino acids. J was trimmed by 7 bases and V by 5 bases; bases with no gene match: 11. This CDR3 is CASSSQTGRGNTIYF. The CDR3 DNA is TGTGCCAGCTCATCCCAGACAGGGCGCGGGAACACCATATATTTT. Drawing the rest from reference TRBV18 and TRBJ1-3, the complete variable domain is NAGVMQNPRHLVRRRGQEARLRCSPMKGHSHVYWYRQLPEEGLKFMVYLQKENIIDESGMPKERFSAEFPKEGPSILRIQQVVRGDSAAYFCASSSQTGRGNTIYFGEGSWLTVV.

The CDR3 reads CASSLLIRAGLGYEQYF. CDR3 nucleotide sequence: TGTGCCAGCAGCTTATTGATTCGGGCAGGGCTTGGGTACGAGCAGTACTTC. The chain has TRBV7-8 and TRBJ2-7, with D possibly being TRBD1 (5 bases). V lost 2 bases to trimming and J lost 4 bases, with 21 bases between them. The CDR3 length is 17 residues. Germline-derived CDR1 and CDR2 are SGHVS and FQNEAQ.

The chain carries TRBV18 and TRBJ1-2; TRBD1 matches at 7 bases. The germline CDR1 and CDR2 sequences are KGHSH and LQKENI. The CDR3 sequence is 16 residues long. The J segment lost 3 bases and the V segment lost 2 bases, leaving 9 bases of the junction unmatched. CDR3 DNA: TGTGCCAGCTCACCATCAGACGACAGGGCAGACTATGGCTACACCTTC. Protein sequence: CASSPSDDRADYGYTF.